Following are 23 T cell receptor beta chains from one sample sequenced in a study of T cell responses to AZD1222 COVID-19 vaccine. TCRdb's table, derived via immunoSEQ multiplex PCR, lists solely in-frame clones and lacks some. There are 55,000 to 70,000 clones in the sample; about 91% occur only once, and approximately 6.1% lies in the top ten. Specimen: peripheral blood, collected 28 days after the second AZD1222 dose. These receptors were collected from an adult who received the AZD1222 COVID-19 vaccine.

Here the CDR3 reads CAWSPAAETEAFF. The CDR3 DNA follows: TGTGCCTGGAGCCCCGCGGCAGAGACTGAAGCTTTCTTT. The genes are TRBV30 and TRBJ1-1; no clear D. The CDR3 extends over 13 amino acids. V dropped 3 bases and J dropped 5 bases, with 13 bases sitting between them. Germline CDR1 GTSNPN, CDR2 SVGIG (reference sequence).

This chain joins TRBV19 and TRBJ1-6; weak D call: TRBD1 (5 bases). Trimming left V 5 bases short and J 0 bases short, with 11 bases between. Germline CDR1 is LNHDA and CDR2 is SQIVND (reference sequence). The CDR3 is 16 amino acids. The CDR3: CASSATGSSYNSPLHF. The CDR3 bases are TGTGCCAGTAGTGCAACAGGCAGCTCCTATAATTCACCCCTCCACTTT. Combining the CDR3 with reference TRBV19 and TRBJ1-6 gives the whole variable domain DGGITQSPKYLFRKEGQNVTLSCEQNLNHDAMYWYRQDPGQGLRLIYYSQIVNDFQKGDIAEGYSVSREKKESFPLTVTSAQKNPTAFYLCASSATGSSYNSPLHFGNGTRLTVT.

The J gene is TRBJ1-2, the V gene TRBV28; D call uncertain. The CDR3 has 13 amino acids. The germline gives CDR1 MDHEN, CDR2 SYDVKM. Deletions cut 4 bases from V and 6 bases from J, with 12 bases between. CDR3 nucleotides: TGTGCCAGCAGTTGGGCGGGGTTCAATGGCTACACCTTC. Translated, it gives CASSWAGFNGYTF.

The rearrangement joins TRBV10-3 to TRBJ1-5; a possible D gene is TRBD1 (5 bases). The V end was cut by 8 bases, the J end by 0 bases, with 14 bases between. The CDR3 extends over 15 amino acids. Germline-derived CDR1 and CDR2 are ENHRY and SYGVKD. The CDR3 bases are TGTGCCATCGCGGCAGGGTCCGATAGCAATCAGCCCCAGCATTTT. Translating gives CAIAAGSDSNQPQHF.

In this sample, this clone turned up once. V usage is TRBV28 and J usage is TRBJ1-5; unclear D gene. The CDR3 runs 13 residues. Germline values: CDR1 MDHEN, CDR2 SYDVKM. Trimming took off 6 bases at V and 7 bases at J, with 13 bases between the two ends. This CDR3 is CASRTGPEQPQHF. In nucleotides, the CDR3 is TGTGCCAGCAGAACGGGCCCGGAGCAGCCCCAGCATTTT. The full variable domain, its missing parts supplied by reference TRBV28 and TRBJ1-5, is DVKVTQSSRYLVKRTGEKVFLECVQDMDHENMFWYRQDPGLGLRLIYFSYDVKMKEKGDIPEGYSVSREKKERFSLILESASTNQTSMYLCASRTGPEQPQHFGDGTRLSIL.

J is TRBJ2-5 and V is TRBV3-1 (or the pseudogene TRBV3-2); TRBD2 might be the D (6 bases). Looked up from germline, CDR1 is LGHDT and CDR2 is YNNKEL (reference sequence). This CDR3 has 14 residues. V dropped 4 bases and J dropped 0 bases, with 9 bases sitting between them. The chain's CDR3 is CASSPGTYQETQYF. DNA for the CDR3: TGTGCCAGCAGCCCCGGGACTTACCAAGAGACCCAGTACTTC.

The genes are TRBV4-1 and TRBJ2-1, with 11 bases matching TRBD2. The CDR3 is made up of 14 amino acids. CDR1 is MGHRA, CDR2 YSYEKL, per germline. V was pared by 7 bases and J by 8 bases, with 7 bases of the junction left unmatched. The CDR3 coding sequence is TGCGCCAGCAAGACTAGCGGGGAGCGGGATGAGCAGTTCTTC. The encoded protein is CASKTSGERDEQFF.

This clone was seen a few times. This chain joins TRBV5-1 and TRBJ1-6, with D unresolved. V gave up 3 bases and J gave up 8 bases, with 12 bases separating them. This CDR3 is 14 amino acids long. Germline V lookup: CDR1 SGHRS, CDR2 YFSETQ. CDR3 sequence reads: CASSSLGSDSPLHF. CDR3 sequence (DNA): TGCGCCAGCAGCTCCCTGGGATCAGATTCACCCCTCCACTTT.

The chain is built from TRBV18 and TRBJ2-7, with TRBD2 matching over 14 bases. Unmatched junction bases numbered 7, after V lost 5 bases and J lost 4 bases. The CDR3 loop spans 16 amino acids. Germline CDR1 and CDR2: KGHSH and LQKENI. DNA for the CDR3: TGTGCCAGCTCAATCGGACTAGCGGGAGGTTATTACGAGCAGTACTTC. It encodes CASSIGLAGGYYEQYF.

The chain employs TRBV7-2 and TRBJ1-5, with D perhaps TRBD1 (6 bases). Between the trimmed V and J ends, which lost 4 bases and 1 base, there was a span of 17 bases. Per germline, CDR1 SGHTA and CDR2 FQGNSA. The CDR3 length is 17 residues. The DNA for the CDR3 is TGTGCCAGCAGCTCCACAGGGATGGTTGGCAGCAATCAGCCCCAGCATTTT. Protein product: CASSSTGMVGSNQPQHF.

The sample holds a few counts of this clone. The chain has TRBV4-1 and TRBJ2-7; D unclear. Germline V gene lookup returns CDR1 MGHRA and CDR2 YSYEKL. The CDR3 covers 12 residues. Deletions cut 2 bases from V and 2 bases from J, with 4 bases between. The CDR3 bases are TGCGCCAGCAGCCAAAATCCCTACGAGCAGTACTTC. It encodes CASSQNPYEQYF.

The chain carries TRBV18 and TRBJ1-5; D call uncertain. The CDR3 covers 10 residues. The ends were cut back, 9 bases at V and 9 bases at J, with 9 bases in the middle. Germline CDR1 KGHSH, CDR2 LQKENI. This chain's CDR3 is CASSSRPQHF. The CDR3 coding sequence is TGTGCCAGTTCGTCAAGGCCCCAGCATTTT.

The DNA for the CDR3 is TGTGCCAGCACCCTCGGTCCAGTTAACTATGGCTACACCTTC. Its protein product is CASTLGPVNYGYTF. V and J are TRBV28 and TRBJ1-2; D is undetermined. Germline loops: CDR1 MDHEN, CDR2 SYDVKM. V was cut by 7 bases and J by 1 base, with 13 bases left in between. The CDR3 is 14 amino acids.

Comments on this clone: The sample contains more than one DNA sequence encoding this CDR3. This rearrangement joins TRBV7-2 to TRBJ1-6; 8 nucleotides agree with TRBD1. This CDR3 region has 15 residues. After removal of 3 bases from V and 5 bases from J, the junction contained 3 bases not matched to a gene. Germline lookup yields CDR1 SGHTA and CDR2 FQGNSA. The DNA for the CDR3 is TGTGCCAGCAGCTTGAGGGGACAGGATAATTCACCCCTCCACTTT. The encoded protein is CASSLRGQDNSPLHF. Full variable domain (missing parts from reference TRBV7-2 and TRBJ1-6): GAGVSQSPSNKVTEKGKDVELRCDPISGHTALYWYRQSLGQGLEFLIYFQGNSAPDKSGLPSDRFSAERTGGSVSTLTIQRTQQEDSAVYLCASSLRGQDNSPLHFGNGTRLTVT.

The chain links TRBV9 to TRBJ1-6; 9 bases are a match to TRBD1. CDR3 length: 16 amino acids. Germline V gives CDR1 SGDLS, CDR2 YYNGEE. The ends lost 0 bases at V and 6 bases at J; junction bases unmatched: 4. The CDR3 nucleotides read TGTGCCAGCAGCGTAGGAGGGACAGGGATTAATTCACCCCTCCACTTT. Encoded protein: CASSVGGTGINSPLHF.

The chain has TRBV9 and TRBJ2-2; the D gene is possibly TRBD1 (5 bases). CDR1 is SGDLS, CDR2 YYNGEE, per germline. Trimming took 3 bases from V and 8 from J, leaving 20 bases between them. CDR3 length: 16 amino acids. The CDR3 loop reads CASSAEPREPPGELFF. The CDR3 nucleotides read TGTGCCAGCAGCGCCGAACCCAGGGAACCCCCAGGGGAGCTGTTTTTT.

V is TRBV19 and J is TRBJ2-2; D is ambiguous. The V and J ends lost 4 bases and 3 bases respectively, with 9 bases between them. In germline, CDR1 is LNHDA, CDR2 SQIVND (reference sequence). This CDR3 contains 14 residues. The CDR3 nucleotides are TGTGCCAGTAGTAGTCCTGGAGACACCGGGGAGCTGTTTTTT. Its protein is CASSSPGDTGELFF.

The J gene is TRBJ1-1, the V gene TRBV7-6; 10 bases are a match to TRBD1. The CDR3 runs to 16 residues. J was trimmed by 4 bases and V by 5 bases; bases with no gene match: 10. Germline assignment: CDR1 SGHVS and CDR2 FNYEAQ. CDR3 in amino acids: CASSQRQGALSTEAFF. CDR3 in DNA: TGTGCCAGCAGCCAGAGACAGGGGGCGTTGAGCACTGAAGCTTTCTTT.

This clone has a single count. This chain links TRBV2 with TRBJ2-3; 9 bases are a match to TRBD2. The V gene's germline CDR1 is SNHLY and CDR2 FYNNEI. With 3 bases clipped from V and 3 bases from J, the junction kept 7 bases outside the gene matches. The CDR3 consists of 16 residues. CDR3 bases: TGTGCCAGCAGTGATGGGCGGGGGGGCAGAACAGATACGCAGTATTTT. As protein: CASSDGRGGRTDTQYF.

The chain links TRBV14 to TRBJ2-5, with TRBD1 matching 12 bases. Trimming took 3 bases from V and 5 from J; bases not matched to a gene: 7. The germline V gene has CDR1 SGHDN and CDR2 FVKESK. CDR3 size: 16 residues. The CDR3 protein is CASSHRDRGRLETQYF. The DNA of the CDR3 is TGTGCCAGCAGCCACCGGGACAGGGGGCGGTTGGAGACCCAGTACTTC.

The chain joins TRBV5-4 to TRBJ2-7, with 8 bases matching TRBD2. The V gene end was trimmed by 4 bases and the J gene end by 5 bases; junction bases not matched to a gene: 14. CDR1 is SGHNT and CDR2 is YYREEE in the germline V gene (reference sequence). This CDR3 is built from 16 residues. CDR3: CASSQSSGPLSHEQYF. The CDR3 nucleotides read TGTGCCAGCAGCCAGTCTAGCGGGCCACTCTCGCACGAGCAGTACTTC.

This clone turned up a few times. Here the CDR3 DNA reads TGTGCCAGCAGCCCCAACAGAGCGAACACTGAAGCTTTCTTT. Its translation is CASSPNRANTEAFF. The chain is built from TRBV7-8 and TRBJ1-1; D gene unclear. V was clipped by 5 bases and J by 1 base, with 11 bases between them. This CDR3 has 14 amino acids. Per the germline V gene, CDR1 is SGHVS and CDR2 is FQNEAQ.

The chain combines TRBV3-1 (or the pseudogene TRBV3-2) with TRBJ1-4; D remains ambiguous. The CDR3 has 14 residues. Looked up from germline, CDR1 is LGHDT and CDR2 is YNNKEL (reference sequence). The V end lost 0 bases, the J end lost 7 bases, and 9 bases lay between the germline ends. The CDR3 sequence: CASSQDWRVEKLFF. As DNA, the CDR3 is TGTGCCAGCAGCCAAGATTGGAGGGTTGAAAAACTGTTTTTT.